Detailed here is one T cell receptor beta chain. Its antigen is undetermined. Germline V gene data show CDR1 as SGHDT and CDR2 as YYEEEE. CDR3 length: 12 amino acids. The V end was cut by 5 bases, the J end by 7 bases, with 13 bases between. These data come from a study of radiation and T cells in renal cell carcinoma. Study outcomes and limitations: Pretreatment tumor biopsies were lacking, so baseline clonotypes are unknown.

The data were produced by immunoSEQ multiplex PCR, yet TCRdb's version contains in-frame clones alone and is incomplete. The sample yields about 62,000 clones, 60% to 85% seen once. Time point denoted: blood 4 weeks post-SBRT, at nephrectomy. The sample's treatment: 15 Gy SBRT to primary tumor, nephrectomy 4 weeks later. Nephrectomy followed 15 Gy stereotactic body radiation by 4 weeks. The sequence was obtained from a man in his fifties or sixties with renal cell carcinoma. This chain joins TRBV5-6 and TRBJ2-7; D uncertain. This sample comprised blood, obtained from a patient whose treatment included radiotherapy and nephrectomy. CDR3 amino acids: CASSLGNFEQYV. Here the CDR3 DNA reads TGTGCCAGCAGTCTAGGGAATTTTGAGCAGTACGTC.